This TCR beta chain came from a study of CD8+ T cells in alopecia areata (dated by TCRdb to between 2018 and 2020). Regarding the complete study: The treated patients took part in an open-label pilot trial in which moderate-to-severe alopecia areata was treated with oral tofacitinib at 5 to 10 mg twice daily. Patients received tofacitinib for 6 to 18 months and were then followed off drug for 6 months to check for delayed response and recurrence. In treated patients, disease severity was measured using the SALT score, which gives the percentage of scalp surface area affected. The study used high-throughput TCRbeta sequencing to examine T cell clonal expansion in alopecia areata, in both the C3H/HeJ mouse model and human patients. Scalp tissue and sorted CD4+ and CD8+ peripheral blood T cells from patchy and totalis/universalis alopecia areata patients and from healthy controls were covered by human TCRbeta sequencing. Biopsies were taken from tofacitinib-treated patients at baseline and at 4 and 24 weeks of treatment, and a later scalp biopsy was taken in several of the tofacitinib-treated patients. Scalp clonality was compared among normal scalp (n=4), patchy alopecia areata scalp (n=8), and alopecia totalis/universalis scalp (n=8). The RNA source kit depended on sample type: the PAXgene miRNA kit for fixed scalp, the miRNeasy kit for PBMCs, and the RNeasy kit for mouse skin. TCRbeta CDR3 regions were amplified by immunoSEQ multiplex PCR with 35 Vbeta forward and 13 Jbeta reverse primers. General conclusions and limits of the study: Tofacitinib significantly lowered scalp clonality and the number of expanded CD8+ clones among the top 100 scalp clones. TCR sequences shared between patients were less clear than in mice, possibly partly because of HLA diversity in the patient population. Lesional scalp, especially in alopecia totalis/universalis, showed higher clonality and more expanded CD8+ clones than normal scalp, suggesting antigenic drive. Because the treated cohort was small and had just a single nonresponder, larger studies are needed to establish links between baseline CD8+ expansion and response. Many expanded lesional clones persisted in scalp and blood during tofacitinib treatment, which may partly explain relapse after stopping treatment. Scalp TCR repertoire analysis is complicated because resident alphabeta T cells in normal human skin are also sequenced, whereas mouse skin is dominated by gammadelta T cells.

This specimen's time point label, interpreted: more than three weeks on oral tofacitinib. Taken with the paper, the label for treatment or condition translates to: oral pan-JAK inhibitor, 5-10 mg twice daily. Lesional scalp punch biopsies and peripheral blood were obtained from alopecia areata patients. PBMCs were isolated by density centrifugation and stained for CD3, CD4 and CD8, and CD4+ and CD8+ T cells were sorted on a FACSAria. Notes on this clone: Its antigen is still unknown. It has no much larger one-base neighbor in the sample; base qualities were not kept.

Receptors were amplified or captured by the immunoSEQ multiplex PCR assay. RNA was extracted from all samples and reverse transcribed into cDNA as template for TCR sequencing. First-strand cDNA was synthesized using SuperScript III with a 2:1 mix of oligo-dT and random hexamers. A synthetic immune receptor repertoire was used to gauge amplification bias, and whatever bias remained was removed computationally. In the original analysis: Raw reads were preprocessed to remove errors, and CDR3 was defined according to IMGT conventions as the region from the conserved cysteine to phenylalanine. Clonality was computed as 1 minus the Shannon entropy, with the entropy normalized by log2 of the number of productive unique TCRs. Whether each scalp clone was CD4 or CD8 was inferred by checking scalp TCRbeta sequences against the CD4 and CD8 repertoires from sorted blood. TCRdb took this table from immuneACCESS and kept in-frame rearrangements with V and J called. Such tables lack part of the clones; where checked against another copy, unresolved V genes explain under half of the gap, and the rest is unexplained. Clone size and V and J calls were adopted from that table, with D and trimming inferred from the DNA. This sample comprises roughly 100,000 clones, approximately 60% of them detected only once. The ten top clones hold about a sixth of the sample.

Including cysteine and phenylalanine, the CDR3 has 17 amino acids. The CDR3 DNA has 51 bases and is translated from base 1. Via the germline V gene (reference sequence), CDR1 is SEHNR and CDR2 FQNEAQ. Between the V and J ends, shortened by 2 bases and 4 bases respectively, the junction contains 18 bases. The source of this sequence is a human donor with alopecia areata. The starting material was CD8+ T cells sorted from blood, obtained at week 4, from a patient treated with tofacitinib. The sequence joins TRBV7-9 to TRBJ1-5; 6 matching bases give a weak D call of TRBD1. The DNA reads TGTGCCAGCAGCTTAACCGTAGATCGGGACACAAATCAGCCCCAGCATTTT. Translated, it gives CASSLTVDRDTNQPQHF.